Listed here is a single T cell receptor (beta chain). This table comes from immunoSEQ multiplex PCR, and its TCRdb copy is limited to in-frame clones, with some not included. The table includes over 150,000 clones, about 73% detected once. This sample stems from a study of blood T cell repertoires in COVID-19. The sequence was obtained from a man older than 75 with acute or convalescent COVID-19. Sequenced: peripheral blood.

The CDR3 sequence is CATSRTPGEPLHF. The DNA of the CDR3 is TGTGCCACCAGCAGAACCCCCGGGGAACCCCTCCACTTT. This chain joins TRBV15 and TRBJ1-6; the D is unclear. V gave up 2 bases and J gave up 12 bases, with 11 bases separating them. From germline, CDR1 is LNHNV and CDR2 YYDKDF (reference sequence). The CDR3 is 13 residues long.